The 5 T cell receptor beta chains below all came from one sample that was sequenced in a study of cytomegalovirus exposure and HLA in healthy donors. The PCR ran on 60 Vbeta and 13 Jbeta primers. The assay was immunoSEQ multiplex PCR, and TCRdb's table has in-frame clones only and misses some. This sample has some 170,000 clones, with about four fifths found just once. Input material: PBMCs. These receptors were obtained from a man aged 30-40 years in good health and CMV-seronegative.

This rearrangement joins TRBV5-1 to TRBJ1-1, with D perhaps TRBD1 (5 bases). V was trimmed by 0 bases and J by 0 bases, leaving 9 bases between them. This CDR3 contains 15 residues. From germline, CDR1 is SGHRS and CDR2 YFSETQ. CDR3 sequence: CASSLGGTLNTEAFF. In nucleotides, the CDR3 is TGCGCCAGCAGCTTGGGGGGCACCTTGAACACTGAAGCTTTCTTT.

This chain joins TRBV27 and TRBJ1-4; no definite D call. Germline CDR1 reads MNHEY; CDR2 reads SMNVEV (reference sequence). With 6 bases removed from V and 3 bases from J, the gap between germline ends came to 17 bases. The CDR3 sequence is 16 residues long. In nucleotides, the CDR3 is TGTGCCAGCAGGCCAAATGGAGACGGAGCTAATGAAAAACTGTTTTTT. It translates to CASRPNGDGANEKLFF.

The chain carries TRBV5-5 and TRBJ1-2, with D possibly TRBD1 on 6 matching bases. V was cut by 4 bases and J by 2 bases, with 9 bases left in between. CDR1 is SGHKS and CDR2 is YYEKEE in the germline V gene (reference sequence). This CDR3 has 13 residues. The DNA for the CDR3 is TGTGCCAGCAGCCCAGACAGGAACTATGGCTACACCTTC. Residues: CASSPDRNYGYTF.

For the CDR3, the DNA is TGCGCCAGCAGCCAAGATATGGGTTTGGGGGGAATAGGAACTAATGAAAAACTGTTTTTT. This translates into CASSQDMGLGGIGTNEKLFF. The chain is built from TRBV4-1 and TRBJ1-4, with TRBD1 as a possible D gene (5 bases). CDR3 length: 20 residues. V was trimmed by 0 bases and J by 1 base, leaving 21 bases between them. CDR1 is MGHRA, CDR2 YSYEKL, per germline.

In DNA, the CDR3 is TGTGCCAGCAGCTTGGCAGGGAATCAGCCCCAGCATTTT. Translation: CASSLAGNQPQHF. V and J are TRBV11-2 and TRBJ1-5, with D perhaps TRBD1 (5 bases). Germline loops: CDR1 SGHAT, CDR2 FQNNGV. The CDR3 has 13 amino acids. V lost 3 bases to trimming and J lost 4 bases, with 7 bases between them.